This T cell receptor (beta chain) came from a study of spatial heterogeneity in lung cancer. This clonotype appeared many times. Its specificity is not known. The CDR3 covers 16 residues. The V gene end was trimmed by 8 bases and the J gene end by 7 bases; junction bases not matched to a gene: 14. Study-wide findings and caveats: Blood contained ubiquitous expanded tumor TCRs more at resection than at follow-up.

As for time point: sample taken at primary tumor resection. From tumor, nontumor lung or frozen PBMC, whole RNA was taken unsorted for sequencing. MiXCR was run by TCRdb on the 5' RACE reads, yielding one entry per CDR3 protein. The sample includes fewer than 20,000 distinct CDR3 sequences, about 19% seen only once; the top ten take more than 12%. This sequence was found in a male donor with early-stage non-small cell lung cancer. The rearrangement joins TRBV12-3 or TRBV12-4 to TRBJ1-4; 9 bases line up with TRBD1. Sequenced here: PBMCs, sampled at surgery. In DNA form, the CDR3 reads TGTGCCAGCCGGGACAGGGAGCGAAAACACGGTGAAAAACTGTTTTTT. This sequence encodes CASRDRERKHGEKLFF.